This record covers a single T cell receptor (beta chain). Antigen specificity is unknown. Other DNA sequences in this specimen translate into the identical CDR3. Trimming took off 0 bases at V and 1 base at J, with 6 bases between the two ends. The CDR3 is 14 amino acids. The V gene's germline CDR1 is ENHRY and CDR2 SYGVKD. The data belong to a study of cytomegalovirus exposure and HLA in healthy donors. This PCR relied on a set of 60 Vbeta primers and 13 Jbeta primers. Data came from immunoSEQ multiplex PCR; TCRdb stores just in-frame clones and leaves some out. The table gives around 110,000 clones; the top ten clones make up under 7% of it. Study-wide results and limits: Previous analysis showed most TCR beta V segments were productive about 90% or about 30% of the time. A later analysis reportedly found that, within productive TCRs, an Asian-associated ancestry cluster had fewer N-insertions than the mean observed across the approximately 700 donors.

The genes are TRBV10-3 and TRBJ1-1, with unresolved D. The receptor comes from a man aged 40-55 years in good health and CMV-seropositive. Sequencing input: PBMCs. CDR3 sequence (DNA): TGTGCCATCAGTGAGTCGCCGGGGAACACTGAAGCTTTCTTT. Protein: CAISESPGNTEAFF.